One and the same sample provided the 15 T cell receptor beta chains below, sequenced in a study of T cell responses to AZD1222 COVID-19 vaccine. The repertoire was sequenced with immunoSEQ multiplex PCR; TCRdb's copy has only in-frame clones and lacks some. The sample yields more than 150,000 clones, 80% to 90% seen once. The starting material was peripheral blood, obtained on day 0 of AZD1222 vaccination. Every receptor here comes from an adult in good health.

The chain is built from TRBV9 and TRBJ2-2, with a possible D match to TRBD2 (6 bases). Germline assignment: CDR1 SGDLS and CDR2 YYNGEE. V was pared by 5 bases and J by 4 bases, with 18 bases between. This CDR3 is built from 16 residues. CDR3 protein: CASRGIQTGATGELFF. In nucleotides, the CDR3 is TGTGCCAGCAGGGGGATTCAGACGGGAGCCACCGGGGAGCTGTTTTTT. The complete variable domain, with remaining parts taken from reference TRBV9 and TRBJ2-2, reads DSGVTQTPKHLITATGQRVTLRCSPRSGDLSVYWYQQSLDQGLQFLIQYYNGEERAKGNILERFSAQQFPDLHSELNLSSLELGDSALYFCASRGIQTGATGELFFGEGSRLTVL.

V and J are TRBV20-1 and TRBJ1-2; no clear D. Trimming took 3 bases from V and 0 from J, leaving 17 bases between them. The CDR3 totals 16 residues. Germline CDR1 and CDR2: DFQATT and SNEGSKA (reference sequence). CDR3 nucleotide sequence: TGCAGTGCTAGTCACCCCGGCAGCCGCTCTAACTATGGCTACACCTTC. Protein: CSASHPGSRSNYGYTF.

J is TRBJ2-1 and V is TRBV10-3, with 16 bases fitting TRBD2. This CDR3 contains 13 residues. Germline V gene sequence: CDR1 ENHRY, CDR2 SYGVKD. V lost 5 bases, J lost 14 bases, and 3 bases stayed unmatched. The CDR3 spells CAISTGTSGREFF. For the CDR3, the DNA is TGTGCCATCAGTACCGGGACTAGCGGGAGGGAGTTCTTC.

The chain links TRBV3-1 (or the pseudogene TRBV3-2) to TRBJ2-7; possible D gene TRBD1, 6 bases. This CDR3 contains 16 residues. Per germline, CDR1 LGHDT and CDR2 YNNKEL (reference sequence). V gave up 4 bases and J gave up 0 bases, with 16 bases separating them. In DNA, the CDR3 is TGTGCCAGCAGCCCCACCGTAGACAGGAGCTCCTACGAGCAGTACTTC. It specifies CASSPTVDRSSYEQYF.

The rearrangement joins TRBV27 to TRBJ2-1; possibly TRBD1 for D (5 bases). Trimming took 2 bases from V and 7 from J, leaving 12 bases between them. This CDR3 comprises 14 residues. Germline values: CDR1 MNHEY, CDR2 SMNVEV (reference sequence). CDR3 DNA sequence: TGTGCCAGCAGTTTACCTAACGACAGAAATGAGCAGTTCTTC. Its translation is CASSLPNDRNEQFF.

The chain is built from TRBV28 and TRBJ1-6; perhaps TRBD1 as D (6 bases). Germline lookup yields CDR1 MDHEN and CDR2 SYDVKM. This CDR3 contains 14 residues. V was shortened by 4 bases and J by 14 bases, with 18 bases between the two germline ends. CDR3 loop: CASSSPTRTVTLHF. The CDR3 bases are TGTGCCAGCAGTTCCCCTACGCGGACAGTCACCCTCCACTTT.

The J gene is TRBJ1-3, the V gene TRBV30; the D gene is possibly TRBD1 (5 bases). CDR3 size: 15 residues. The germline CDR1 and CDR2 sequences are GTSNPN and SVGIG (reference sequence). V was clipped by 5 bases and J by 1 base, with 15 bases between them. CDR3 sequence: CAWAWDGGSGNTIYF. The CDR3 region has the DNA TGTGCCTGGGCCTGGGACGGGGGGTCTGGAAACACCATATATTTT.

The V call is TRBV20-1, the J call TRBJ1-4; tentatively, D is TRBD1 (5 bases). Per the germline V gene, CDR1 is DFQATT and CDR2 is SNEGSKA (reference sequence). This CDR3 region has 14 residues. Trimming cost V 3 bases and J 5 bases, with 13 bases left between them. The CDR3 nucleotides read TGCAGTGCTAGTTCGGTGGGGGGGAATGAAAAACTGTTTTTT. It specifies CSASSVGGNEKLFF.

The chain employs TRBV29-1 and TRBJ1-2; the D is unclear. Trimming stripped 4 bases from V and 4 bases from J, with 10 bases between. This CDR3 comprises 12 residues. CDR1 is SQVTM, CDR2 ANQGSEA, per germline. CDR3 loop: CSVAQEGYGYTF. The CDR3 DNA reads as TGCAGCGTTGCGCAAGAGGGCTATGGCTACACCTTC.

The chain carries TRBV11-2 and TRBJ2-7, with a weak D call TRBD1 (6 bases). V gave up 1 base and J gave up 3 bases, with 10 bases separating them. Germline V gene lookup returns CDR1 SGHAT and CDR2 FQNNGV. The CDR3 contains 14 residues. This chain's CDR3 is CASSLGGQLYEQYF. CDR3 in DNA: TGTGCCAGCAGCTTAGGCGGACAGCTCTACGAGCAGTACTTC.

This chain uses TRBV19 with TRBJ2-5; D unresolved. The CDR3 spans 13 residues. CDR1 is LNHDA and CDR2 is SQIVND in the germline V gene (reference sequence). Trimming removed 3 bases at V and 5 bases at J, with 10 bases between. The CDR3 sequence is CASSIRLLETQYF. The DNA for the CDR3 is TGTGCCAGTAGTATCCGGTTGCTGGAGACCCAGTACTTC. The variable domain in full, with the rest retrieved from reference TRBV19 and TRBJ2-5, is DGGITQSPKYLFRKEGQNVTLSCEQNLNHDAMYWYRQDPGQGLRLIYYSQIVNDFQKGDIAEGYSVSREKKESFPLTVTSAQKNPTAFYLCASSIRLLETQYFGPGTRLLVL.

The V gene is TRBV19, the J gene TRBJ1-3; D is uncertain. Trimming removed 6 bases from V and 4 bases from J, with 19 bases in between. The CDR3 sequence is 16 residues long. In germline, CDR1 is LNHDA, CDR2 SQIVND (reference sequence). CDR3: CASSPTPDGLGNTIYF. The CDR3 DNA is TGTGCCAGTAGCCCTACCCCGGACGGCCTGGGAAACACCATATATTTT.

The chain is built from TRBV28 and TRBJ1-2, with 7 bases fitting TRBD1. The CDR3 is 16 residues long. Germline V gene sequence: CDR1 MDHEN, CDR2 SYDVKM. Trimming cost V 3 bases and J 4 bases; bases outside gene matches: 11. The CDR3 DNA is TGTGCCAGCAGTTTGGGGGGTAGGGGGCACTTCTATGGCTACACCTTC. This sequence encodes CASSLGGRGHFYGYTF.

The rearrangement joins TRBV6-1 to TRBJ2-5, with a weak D call TRBD2 (7 bases). V was shortened by 4 bases and J by 2 bases, with 23 bases between the two germline ends. Germline CDR1 MNHNS, CDR2 SASEGT. The CDR3 has 18 amino acids. CDR3 sequence: CASSVLLSLRGGQETQYF. The CDR3 coding sequence is TGTGCCAGCAGTGTACTTCTTTCGCTGAGGGGGGGGCAAGAGACCCAGTACTTC.

J is TRBJ2-7 and V is TRBV7-2; 8 bases align to TRBD2. This CDR3 is 15 amino acids long. Germline-derived CDR1 and CDR2 are SGHTA and FQGNSA. V dropped 5 bases and J dropped 2; count of bases not matched to a gene: 8. CDR3 protein: CASSRLAGQAYEQYF. DNA for the CDR3: TGTGCCAGCAGCCGTCTAGCGGGCCAAGCCTACGAGCAGTACTTC.